This entry lists 14 T cell receptor beta chains sequenced from one sample in a study of blood T cell repertoires in COVID-19. Generated by immunoSEQ multiplex PCR, the TCRdb table keeps only in-frame clones and is missing some. Here the sample spans 200,000 to 300,000 clones, 84% being singletons. Sequenced: peripheral blood. The receptors derive from a middle-aged man who had recovered from COVID-19.

The J gene is TRBJ2-7, the V gene TRBV18; 7 bases map to TRBD2. Trimming took 3 bases from V and 4 from J; bases not matched to a gene: 9. This CDR3 comprises 15 residues. CDR1 KGHSH and CDR2 LQKENI come from the germline V gene. CDR3 DNA sequence: TGTGCCAGCTCACCTCGCAGCGGGGTCCTGTACGAGCAGTACTTC. Residues: CASSPRSGVLYEQYF.

This clone was detected once. V usage is TRBV7-2 and J usage is TRBJ1-2; a possible D gene is TRBD1 (6 bases). CDR1 SGHTA and CDR2 FQGNSA come from the germline V gene. CDR3 length equals 13 residues. Trimming pared 0 bases from V and 6 bases from J, leaving 8 bases between. In nucleotides, the CDR3 is TGTGCCAGCAGCTTAGCGGCAGGGGATGGCTACACCTTC. Encoded protein: CASSLAAGDGYTF.

In this sample, this clone turned up a few times. One junction end disagrees with the germline gene, perhaps due to a read error. CDR3: CASSPQSGTGKNF. Here the CDR3 DNA reads TGTGCCAGCAGTCCCCAATCCGGGACAGGGAAGAACTTC. The chain employs TRBV12-3 or TRBV12-4 and TRBJ2-7; TRBD1 matches 9 bases. CDR3 length: 13 amino acids.

The gene calls are TRBV4-3 and TRBJ1-1, with TRBD1 as a possible D gene (6 bases). Trimming shortened V by 0 bases and J by 0 bases, and 8 bases separated the two germline ends. The CDR3 length is 15 residues. Germline CDR1 LGHNA, CDR2 YSLEER. CDR3 sequence (DNA): TGCGCCAGCAGCCAAGATAGGGGGATGAACACTGAAGCTTTCTTT. As protein: CASSQDRGMNTEAFF.

The chain uses TRBV12-5 and TRBJ1-2, with D uncertain. This CDR3 spans 15 amino acids. Looked up from germline, CDR1 is LGHNT and CDR2 is FRNRAP. Trimming took off 3 bases at V and 4 bases at J, with 15 bases between the two ends. CDR3 sequence: CASGLGEGTGYGYTF. CDR3 in DNA: TGTGCTAGTGGTTTAGGCGAGGGTACGGGCTATGGCTACACCTTC.

This chain links TRBV30 with TRBJ2-3; TRBD2 might be the D (5 bases). Germline CDR1 GTSNPN, CDR2 SVGIG (reference sequence). Trimming took 2 bases from V and 6 from J, leaving 9 bases between them. The CDR3 totals 12 residues. CDR3 DNA: TGTGCCTGGAGTTTTAAGCGGGATACGCAGTATTTT. It yields the protein CAWSFKRDTQYF.

The V gene is TRBV5-4, the J gene TRBJ2-5, with TRBD2 identical over 9 bases. Trimming cost V 4 bases and J 0 bases; bases outside gene matches: 4. This CDR3 has 15 amino acids. In germline, CDR1 is SGHNT, CDR2 YYREEE (reference sequence). The CDR3, as DNA: TGTGCCAGCAGCGAGACTAGCGGTAACCAAGAGACCCAGTACTTC. This sequence encodes CASSETSGNQETQYF.

The sample holds one count of this clone. The rearrangement joins TRBV7-9 to TRBJ1-2; a weak D match, TRBD1 (6 bases). This CDR3 comprises 14 residues. The V end was cut by 1 base, the J end by 8 bases, with 14 bases between. The germline CDR1 and CDR2 sequences are SEHNR and FQNEAQ (reference sequence). Here the CDR3 reads CASSLDRGAEGYTF. CDR3 nucleotides: TGTGCCAGCAGCTTAGATCGGGGGGCGGAGGGCTACACCTTC.

This clone appeared a single time. The rearrangement uses TRBV11-3 and TRBJ1-3; 8 bases align to TRBD1. V gave up 5 bases and J gave up 5 bases; unmatched junction bases: 8. The CDR3 extends over 15 amino acids. Germline CDR1 reads SGHNT; CDR2 reads YENEEA. CDR3 residues: CASSPSGGQRNTIYF. The DNA for the CDR3 is TGTGCCAGCAGCCCTTCAGGGGGCCAGAGAAACACCATATATTTT.

This clone was detected only once. The chain employs TRBV13 and TRBJ2-2; possible D gene TRBD2, 6 bases. CDR1 and CDR2 (germline): PRHDT, FYEKMQ (reference sequence). Trimming shortened V by 2 bases and J by 3 bases, and 10 bases separated the two germline ends. The CDR3 is 15 residues long. CDR3 nucleotide sequence: TGTGCCAGCAGCTTACTGCGGGGAGACACCGGGGAGCTGTTTTTT. Translation: CASSLLRGDTGELFF.

V and J are TRBV10-1 and TRBJ1-1; D uncertain. The CDR3 is made up of 13 amino acids. The germline CDR1 and CDR2 sequences are WNHNN and SYGVQD (reference sequence). Trimming took 4 bases from V and 0 from J, leaving 6 bases between them. The CDR3 DNA sequence: TGCGCCAGCAGTGTGAGAGTGAACACTGAAGCTTTCTTT. The encoded protein is CASSVRVNTEAFF.

V usage is TRBV14 and J usage is TRBJ2-7; TRBD1 matches at 9 bases. Germline V gene lookup returns CDR1 SGHDN and CDR2 FVKESK. The CDR3 has 18 amino acids. Trimming removed 2 bases from V and 4 bases from J; junction bases left unmatched: 15. This CDR3 reads CASSQLGQGVGDKYEQYF. DNA of the CDR3: TGTGCCAGCAGCCAACTGGGACAGGGCGTGGGAGACAAATACGAGCAGTACTTC.

The chain has TRBV7-9 and TRBJ2-3, with TRBD2 as a possible D gene (6 bases). Deletions cut 5 bases from V and 1 base from J, with 10 bases between. Germline values: CDR1 SEHNR, CDR2 FQNEAQ (reference sequence). There are 14 residues in the CDR3. DNA for the CDR3: TGTGCCAGCAGCATCGTAGCGGGCACAGATACGCAGTATTTT. The encoded protein is CASSIVAGTDTQYF.

This clone was seen a few times. The chain has TRBV6-2 or TRBV6-3 and TRBJ2-1, with 13 bases that match TRBD2. Germline V gene data show CDR1 as MNHEY and CDR2 as SVGEGT. The length of the CDR3 is 13 residues. Unmatched junction bases numbered 3, after V lost 6 bases and J lost 10 bases. The CDR3 DNA reads TGTGCCAGCAGCCCGGGACTAGCGGGAGAGCAGTTCTTC. It is translated as CASSPGLAGEQFF.